This T cell receptor beta chain was sequenced during a study of T-cell memory formation after mild COVID-19. A single record per CDR3 protein comes from TCRdb applying MiXCR to the 5' RACE reads. The table records approximately 100,000 distinct CDR3 sequences, over 15% of them present only once. This CDR3 is 14 amino acids long. V shed 8 bases and J shed 2 bases, with 14 bases lying between them. Germline V gives CDR1 SGHAT, CDR2 FQNNGV. General study findings and limits: Contracting CD4+ clones lay largely in CM and EM, with CD8+ ones residing in EMRA. The finding that pre-infection memory included some responding clones suggested that cross-reactive memory joined.

This clonotype has more than one count but fewer than ten. The antigen remains unidentified. The source is an adult woman who had mild COVID-19 (a few samples of this study predate the infection). Cell type and time point are not known. The gene calls are TRBV11-2 and TRBJ2-3; D may be TRBD2 (5 bases). The sequencing sample was made of PBMCs or a T cell subset sorted from them (not recorded which). CDR3: CASLGVRHTDTQYF. For the CDR3, the DNA is TGTGCCAGCCTCGGGGTGAGGCACACAGATACGCAGTATTTT.